This T cell receptor beta chain was documented in a study of T cell repertoires in cytomegalovirus infection. Study at large: CMV infection and matching HLA type were both indicated by public TCR beta signatures. Whole-study findings and limits: Ex vivo, HLA-C-restricted CMV-specific TCR beta clonotypes prevailed over the rest of the response. Based on cumulative public TCR beta family frequency, carriers of CMV plus the relevant HLA were identified.

Trimming took 4 bases from V and 0 from J; bases not matched to a gene: 6. The germline gives CDR1 SNHLY, CDR2 FYNNEI. The CDR3 is 17 residues long. MiXCR, applied by TCRdb to the reads, yields one record per CDR3 protein. Among some 920,000 distinct CDR3 sequences listed, 30% to 40% were seen once. Details on this clonotype: As yet, its antigen is unknown.

This chain joins TRBV2 and TRBJ1-6, with 7 positions matching TRBD1. This sample comprised cultured CD8+ T cells from PBMCs, obtained from culture after CMV antigen stimulation. The clonotype comes from a human donor in good health (CMV status not recorded). Some clones in this sample may be carry-over from other donors' samples. The CDR3 sequence is CASSATGPSSYNSPLHF. For the CDR3, the DNA is TGTGCCAGCAGTGCGACAGGGCCTAGCTCCTATAATTCACCCCTCCACTTT.